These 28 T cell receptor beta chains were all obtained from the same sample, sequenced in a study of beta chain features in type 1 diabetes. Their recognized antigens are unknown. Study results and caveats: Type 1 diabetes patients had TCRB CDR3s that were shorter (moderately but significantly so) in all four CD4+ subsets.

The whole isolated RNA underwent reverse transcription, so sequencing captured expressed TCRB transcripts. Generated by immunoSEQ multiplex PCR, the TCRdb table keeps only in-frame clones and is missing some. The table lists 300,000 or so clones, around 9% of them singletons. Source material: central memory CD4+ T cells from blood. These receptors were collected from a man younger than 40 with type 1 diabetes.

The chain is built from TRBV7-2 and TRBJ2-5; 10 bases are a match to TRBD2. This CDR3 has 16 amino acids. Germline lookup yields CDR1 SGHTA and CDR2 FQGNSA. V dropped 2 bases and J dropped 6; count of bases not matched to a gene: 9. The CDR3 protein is CASSLNAPSGGQTQYF. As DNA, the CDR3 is TGTGCCAGCAGCTTAAACGCACCTAGCGGGGGACAGACCCAGTACTTC.

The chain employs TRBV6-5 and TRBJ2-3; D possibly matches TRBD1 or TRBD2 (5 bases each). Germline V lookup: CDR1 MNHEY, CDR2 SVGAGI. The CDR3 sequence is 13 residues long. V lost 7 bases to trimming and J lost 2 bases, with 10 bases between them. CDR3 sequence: CASNTGTTDTQYF. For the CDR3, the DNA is TGTGCCAGCAATACCGGGACCACAGATACGCAGTATTTT.

Written as DNA, the CDR3 is TGTGCCAGCAGCGTAGTTAGCGGGGGTAATGAGCAGTTCTTC. The encoded protein is CASSVVSGGNEQFF. The chain employs TRBV9 and TRBJ2-1, with TRBD2 matching over 9 bases. CDR1 is SGDLS, CDR2 YYNGEE, per germline. V gave up 0 bases and J gave up 7 bases; unmatched junction bases: 2. The CDR3 runs 14 residues.

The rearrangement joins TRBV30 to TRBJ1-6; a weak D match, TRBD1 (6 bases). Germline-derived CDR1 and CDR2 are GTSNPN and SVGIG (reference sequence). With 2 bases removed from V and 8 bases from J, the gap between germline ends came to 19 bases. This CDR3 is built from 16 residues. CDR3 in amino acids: CAWSLKQGRLYSPLHF. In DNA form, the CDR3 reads TGTGCCTGGAGTCTAAAACAGGGTCGTTTATATTCACCCCTCCACTTT.

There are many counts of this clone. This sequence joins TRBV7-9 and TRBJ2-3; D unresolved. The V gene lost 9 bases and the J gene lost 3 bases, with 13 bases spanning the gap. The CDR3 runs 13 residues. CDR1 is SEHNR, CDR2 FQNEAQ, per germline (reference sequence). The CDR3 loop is CASFTWGTDTQYF. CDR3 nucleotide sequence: TGTGCCAGTTTTACGTGGGGTACAGATACGCAGTATTTT. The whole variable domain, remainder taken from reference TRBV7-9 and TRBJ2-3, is DTGVSQNPRHKITKRGQNVTFRCDPISEHNRLYWYRQTLGQGPEFLTYFQNEAQLEKSRLLSDRFSAERPKGSFSTLEIQRTEQGDSAMYLCASFTWGTDTQYFGPGTRLTVL.

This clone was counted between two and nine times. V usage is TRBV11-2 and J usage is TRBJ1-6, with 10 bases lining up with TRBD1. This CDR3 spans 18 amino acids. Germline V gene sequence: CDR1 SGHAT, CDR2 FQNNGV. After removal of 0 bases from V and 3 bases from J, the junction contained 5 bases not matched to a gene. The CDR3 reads CASSLELGTGVYNSPLHF. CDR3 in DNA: TGTGCCAGCAGCTTAGAATTGGGGACAGGGGTCTATAATTCACCCCTCCACTTT.

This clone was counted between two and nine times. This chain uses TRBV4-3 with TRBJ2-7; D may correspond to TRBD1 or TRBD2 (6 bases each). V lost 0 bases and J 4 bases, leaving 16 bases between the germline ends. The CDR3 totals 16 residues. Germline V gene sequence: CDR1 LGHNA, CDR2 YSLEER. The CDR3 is CASSQEVYGGLYEQYF. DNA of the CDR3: TGCGCCAGCAGCCAAGAAGTTTACGGGGGCCTTTACGAGCAGTACTTC.

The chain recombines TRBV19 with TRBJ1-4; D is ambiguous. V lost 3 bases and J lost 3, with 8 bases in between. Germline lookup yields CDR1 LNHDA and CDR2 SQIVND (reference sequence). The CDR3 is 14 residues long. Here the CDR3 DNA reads TGTGCCAGTAGTATGACGGATGCTAATGAAAAACTGTTTTTT. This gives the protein CASSMTDANEKLFF.

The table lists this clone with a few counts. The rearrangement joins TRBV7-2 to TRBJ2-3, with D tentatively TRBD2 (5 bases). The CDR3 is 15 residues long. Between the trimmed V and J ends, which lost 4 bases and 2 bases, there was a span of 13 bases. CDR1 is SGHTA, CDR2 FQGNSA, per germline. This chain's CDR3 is CASSWVARATDTQYF. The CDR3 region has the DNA TGTGCCAGCAGCTGGGTCGCGCGGGCCACAGATACGCAGTATTTT.

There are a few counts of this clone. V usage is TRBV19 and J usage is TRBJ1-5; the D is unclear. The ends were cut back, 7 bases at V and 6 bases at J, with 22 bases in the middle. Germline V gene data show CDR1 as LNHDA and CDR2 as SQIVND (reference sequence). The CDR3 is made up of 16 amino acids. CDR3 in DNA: TGTGCCAGTAATGAGACCCCGTTAACGTTCGGTCAGCCCCAGCATTTT. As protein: CASNETPLTFGQPQHF.

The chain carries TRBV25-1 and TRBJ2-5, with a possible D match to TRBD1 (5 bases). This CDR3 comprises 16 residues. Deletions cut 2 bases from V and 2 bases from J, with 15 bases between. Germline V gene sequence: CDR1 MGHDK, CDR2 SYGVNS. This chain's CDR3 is CASSEVAGLGQETQYF. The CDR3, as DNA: TGTGCCAGCAGTGAAGTGGCAGGGTTGGGTCAAGAGACCCAGTACTTC.

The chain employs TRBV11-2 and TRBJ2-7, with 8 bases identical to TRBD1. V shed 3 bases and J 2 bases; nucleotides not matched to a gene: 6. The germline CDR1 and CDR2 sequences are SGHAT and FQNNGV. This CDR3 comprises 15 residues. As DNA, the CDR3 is TGTGCCAGCAGCTTCACAGGGGGGCCCCCCTACGAGCAGTACTTC. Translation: CASSFTGGPPYEQYF. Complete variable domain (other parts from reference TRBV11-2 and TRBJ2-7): EAGVAQSPRYKIIEKRQSVAFWCNPISGHATLYWYQQILGQGPKLLIQFQNNGVVDDSQLPKDRFSAERLKGVDSTLKIQPAKLEDSAVYLCASSFTGGPPYEQYFGPGTRLTVT.

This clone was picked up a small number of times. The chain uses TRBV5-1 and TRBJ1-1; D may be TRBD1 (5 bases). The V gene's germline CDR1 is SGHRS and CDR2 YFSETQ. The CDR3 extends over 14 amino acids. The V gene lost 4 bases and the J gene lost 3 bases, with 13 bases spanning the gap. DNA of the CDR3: TGCGCCAGCAGCGAGACAGAGGCATACACTGAAGCTTTCTTT. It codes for CASSETEAYTEAFF.

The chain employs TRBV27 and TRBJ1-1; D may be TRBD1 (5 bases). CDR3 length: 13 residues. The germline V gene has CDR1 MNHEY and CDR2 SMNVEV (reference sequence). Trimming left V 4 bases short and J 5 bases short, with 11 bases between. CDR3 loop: CASSSYRLTEAFF. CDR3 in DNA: TGTGCCAGCAGTTCGTACAGGCTTACTGAAGCTTTCTTT.

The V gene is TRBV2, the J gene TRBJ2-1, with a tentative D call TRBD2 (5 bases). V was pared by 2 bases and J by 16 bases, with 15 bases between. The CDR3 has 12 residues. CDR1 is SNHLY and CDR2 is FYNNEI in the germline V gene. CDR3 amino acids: CASSETLKREFF. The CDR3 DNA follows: TGTGCCAGCAGTGAAACTTTAAAACGGGAATTCTTC.

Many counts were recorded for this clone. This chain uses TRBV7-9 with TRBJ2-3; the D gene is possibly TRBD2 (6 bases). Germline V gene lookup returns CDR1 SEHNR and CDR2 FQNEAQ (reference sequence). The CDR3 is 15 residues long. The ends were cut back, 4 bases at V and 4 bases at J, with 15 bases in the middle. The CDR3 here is CASSSPGLGADTQYF. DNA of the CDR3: TGTGCCAGCAGCTCCCCGGGACTGGGGGCAGATACGCAGTATTTT.

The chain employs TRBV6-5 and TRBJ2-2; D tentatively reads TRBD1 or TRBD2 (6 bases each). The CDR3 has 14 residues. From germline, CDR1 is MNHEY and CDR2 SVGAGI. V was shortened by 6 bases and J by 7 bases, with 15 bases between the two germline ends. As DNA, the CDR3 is TGTGCCAGCAGAACTAGCAGGGGAGGCGGGGAGCTGTTTTTT. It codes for CASRTSRGGGELFF.

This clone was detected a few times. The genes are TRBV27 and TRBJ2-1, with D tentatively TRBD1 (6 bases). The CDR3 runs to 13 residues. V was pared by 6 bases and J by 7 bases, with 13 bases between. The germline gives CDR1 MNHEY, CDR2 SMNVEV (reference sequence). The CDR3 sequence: CASSRIRGNEQFF. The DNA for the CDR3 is TGTGCCAGCAGCAGAATCAGGGGAAATGAGCAGTTCTTC.

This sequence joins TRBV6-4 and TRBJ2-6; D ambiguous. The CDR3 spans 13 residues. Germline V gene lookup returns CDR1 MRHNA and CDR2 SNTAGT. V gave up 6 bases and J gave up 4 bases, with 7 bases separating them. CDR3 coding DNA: TGTGCCAGCAGAGCTGGAGGGGCCAACGTCCTGACTTTC. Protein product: CASRAGGANVLTF.

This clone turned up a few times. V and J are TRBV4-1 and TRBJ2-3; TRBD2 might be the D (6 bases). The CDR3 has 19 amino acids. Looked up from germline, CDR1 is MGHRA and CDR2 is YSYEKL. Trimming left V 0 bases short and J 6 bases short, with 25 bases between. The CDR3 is CASSQERSPGEARFDTQYF. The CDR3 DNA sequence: TGCGCCAGCAGCCAAGAAAGGAGTCCGGGGGAGGCCCGGTTTGATACGCAGTATTTT.

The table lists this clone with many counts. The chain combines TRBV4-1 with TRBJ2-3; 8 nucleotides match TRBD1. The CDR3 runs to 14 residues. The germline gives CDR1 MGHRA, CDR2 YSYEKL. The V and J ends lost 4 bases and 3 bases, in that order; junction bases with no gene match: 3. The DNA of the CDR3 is TGCGCCAGCAGCCTCGGACAGGGAACAGATACGCAGTATTTT. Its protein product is CASSLGQGTDTQYF.

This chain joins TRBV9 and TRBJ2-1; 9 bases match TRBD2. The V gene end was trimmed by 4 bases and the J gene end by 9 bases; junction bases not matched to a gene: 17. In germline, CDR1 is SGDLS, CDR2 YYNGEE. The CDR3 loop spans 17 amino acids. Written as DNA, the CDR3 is TGTGCCAGCAGCTTGACCCTAGCGGGATCTGAAGGAGGTGAGCAGTTCTTC. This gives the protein CASSLTLAGSEGGEQFF.

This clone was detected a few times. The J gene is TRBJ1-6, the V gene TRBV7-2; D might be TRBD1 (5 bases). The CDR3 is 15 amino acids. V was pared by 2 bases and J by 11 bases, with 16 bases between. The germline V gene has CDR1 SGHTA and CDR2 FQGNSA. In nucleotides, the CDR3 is TGTGCCAGCAGCTTAAGCTCAGGGTATGAAGCACCCCTCCACTTT. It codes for CASSLSSGYEAPLHF.

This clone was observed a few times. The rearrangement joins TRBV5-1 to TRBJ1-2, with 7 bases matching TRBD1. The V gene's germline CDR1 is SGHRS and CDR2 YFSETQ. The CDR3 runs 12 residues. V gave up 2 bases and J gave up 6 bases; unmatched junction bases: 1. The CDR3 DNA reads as TGCGCCAGCAGCTTCGGGACAGATGGCTACACCTTC. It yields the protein CASSFGTDGYTF.

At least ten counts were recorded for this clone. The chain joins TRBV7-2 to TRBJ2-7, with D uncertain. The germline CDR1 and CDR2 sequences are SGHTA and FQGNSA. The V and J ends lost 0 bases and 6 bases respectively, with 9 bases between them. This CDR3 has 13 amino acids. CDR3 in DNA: TGTGCCAGCAGCTTAGCTCGGGCATCCGAGCAGTACTTC. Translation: CASSLARASEQYF.

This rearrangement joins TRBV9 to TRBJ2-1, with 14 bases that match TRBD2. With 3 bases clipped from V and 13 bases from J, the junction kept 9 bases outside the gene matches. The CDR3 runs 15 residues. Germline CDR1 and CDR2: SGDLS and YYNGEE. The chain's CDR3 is CASSAGTSGGHTQFF. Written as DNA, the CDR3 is TGTGCCAGCAGCGCGGGGACTAGCGGGGGCCATACCCAGTTCTTC. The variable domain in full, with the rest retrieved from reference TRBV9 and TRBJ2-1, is DSGVTQTPKHLITATGQRVTLRCSPRSGDLSVYWYQQSLDQGLQFLIQYYNGEERAKGNILERFSAQQFPDLHSELNLSSLELGDSALYFCASSAGTSGGHTQFFGPGTRLTVL.

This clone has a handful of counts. The DNA for the CDR3 is TGTGCCAGCTTCCCCCCGGGGACGGATAGCCTGTTGGCCTACGAGCAGTACTTC. Protein sequence: CASFPPGTDSLLAYEQYF. The gene calls are TRBV28 and TRBJ2-7, with D perhaps given as TRBD1 or TRBD2 (5 bases each). Between the trimmed V and J ends, which lost 8 bases and 2 bases, there was a span of 28 bases. The CDR3 totals 18 residues. Germline V gives CDR1 MDHEN, CDR2 SYDVKM.

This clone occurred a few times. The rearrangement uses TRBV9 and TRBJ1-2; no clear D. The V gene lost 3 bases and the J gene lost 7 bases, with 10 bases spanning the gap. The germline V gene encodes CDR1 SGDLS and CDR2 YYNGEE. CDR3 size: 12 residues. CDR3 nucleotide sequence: TGTGCCAGCAGCGAGGTTTACGGTGGCTACACCTTC. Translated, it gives CASSEVYGGYTF.